These 28 T cell receptor beta chains share one sample of origin, sequenced in a study of blood T cell repertoires in COVID-19. This table comes from immunoSEQ multiplex PCR, and its TCRdb copy is limited to in-frame clones, with some not included. The table includes around 250,000 clones, about 83% detected once. Sequencing was done on a sample of peripheral blood. The receptor set was obtained from a man older than 75 with acute or convalescent COVID-19.

V gene TRBV24-1 combines with J gene TRBJ2-2; tentatively, D is TRBD2 (5 bases). The CDR3 length is 16 residues. Deletions cut 4 bases from V and 2 bases from J, with 13 bases between. The germline V gene encodes CDR1 KGHDR and CDR2 SFDVKD. The CDR3 loop reads CATSDPGLSNTGELFF. DNA of the CDR3: TGTGCCACCAGTGACCCAGGACTGAGTAACACCGGGGAGCTGTTTTTT.

The chain joins TRBV7-2 to TRBJ1-2, with TRBD1 matching over 8 bases. The CDR3 loop spans 14 amino acids. CDR1 is SGHTA and CDR2 is FQGNSA in the germline V gene. J lost 3 bases, V lost 9 bases, and 9 bases had no gene match. CDR3 residues: CASTPPDRDYGYTF. CDR3 in DNA: TGTGCCAGTACCCCCCCGGACAGGGACTATGGCTACACCTTC.

This rearrangement joins TRBV4-3 to TRBJ1-4; perhaps TRBD1 as D (5 bases). The CDR3 consists of 15 residues. V lost 0 bases to trimming and J lost 8 bases, with 13 bases between them. The germline CDR1 and CDR2 sequences are LGHNA and YSLEER. The CDR3 sequence: CASSQDQGGDEKLFF. The CDR3 coding sequence is TGCGCCAGCAGCCAAGATCAGGGAGGGGACGAAAAACTGTTTTTT.

The count of this clone is one. The V and J genes are TRBV27 and TRBJ2-7; 10 nucleotides align to TRBD1. After removal of 3 bases from V and 3 bases from J, the junction contained 14 bases not matched to a gene. CDR1 MNHEY and CDR2 SMNVEV come from the germline V gene (reference sequence). The CDR3 has 18 amino acids. The CDR3 coding sequence is TGTGCCAGCAGTTTTTTACCTGGGACAGGGGACACCGGCTACGAGCAGTACTTC. Its protein is CASSFLPGTGDTGYEQYF.

This clone was counted a single time. V is TRBV2 and J is TRBJ1-1, with D maybe TRBD1 (6 bases). The germline CDR1 and CDR2 sequences are SNHLY and FYNNEI. Trimming stripped 5 bases from V and 2 bases from J, with 9 bases between. The length of the CDR3 is 13 residues. The CDR3 coding sequence is TGTGCCAGCAGTCCCAGGGGCAACACTGAAGCTTTCTTT. Protein: CASSPRGNTEAFF. Complete variable domain (other parts from reference TRBV2 and TRBJ1-1): EPEVTQTPSHQVTQMGQEVILRCVPISNHLYFYWYRQILGQKVEFLVSFYNNEISEKSEIFDDQFSVERPDGSNFTLKIRSTKLEDSAMYFCASSPRGNTEAFFGQGTRLTVV.

The chain joins TRBV28 to TRBJ1-4; 7 bases align to TRBD1. J was trimmed by 10 bases and V by 2 bases; bases with no gene match: 7. Germline V gives CDR1 MDHEN, CDR2 SYDVKM. This CDR3 is 14 amino acids long. CDR3 sequence (DNA): TGTGCCAGCAGTTTACAGGGGGGAGATGTAAAACTGTTTTTT. This sequence encodes CASSLQGGDVKLFF.

The V gene is TRBV15, the J gene TRBJ1-2; 7 bases match TRBD1. This CDR3 is 14 amino acids long. Germline V gene data show CDR1 as LNHNV and CDR2 as YYDKDF (reference sequence). V was clipped by 5 bases and J by 7 bases; unmatched bases: 10. CDR3 sequence (DNA): TGTGCCACCAGCCCCCTGACAGGGATGGGTGGCTACACCTTC. Its translation is CATSPLTGMGGYTF.

The chain is built from TRBV7-2 and TRBJ1-3, with a weak D call TRBD1 (5 bases). This CDR3 has 13 residues. Per the germline V gene, CDR1 is SGHTA and CDR2 is FQGNSA. Trimming removed 4 bases at V and 4 bases at J, with 8 bases between. CDR3 sequence (DNA): TGTGCCAGCAGCTCCCGACAGGGAAACACCATATATTTT. Amino acid sequence: CASSSRQGNTIYF.

The chain combines TRBV9 with TRBJ1-2; D may be TRBD1 (6 bases). CDR1 and CDR2 from the germline V gene are SGDLS and YYNGEE. CDR3 size: 15 residues. V shed 4 bases and J shed 0 bases, with 13 bases lying between them. The CDR3 nucleotides read TGTGCCAGCAGCCTGCGGACAGACTCTAACTATGGCTACACCTTC. This encodes CASSLRTDSNYGYTF.

This clone was counted between two and nine times. The chain links TRBV19 to TRBJ1-3; 8 bases are a match to TRBD1. CDR1 is LNHDA and CDR2 is SQIVND in the germline V gene (reference sequence). V was pared by 7 bases and J by 2 bases, with 7 bases of the junction left unmatched. The CDR3 is 15 residues long. The CDR3 DNA reads as TGTGCCAGTAACCCAGGGGGCCGAACTGGAAACACCATATATTTT. This codes for CASNPGGRTGNTIYF.

This sequence joins TRBV6-5 and TRBJ2-5, with D perhaps TRBD2 (6 bases). In germline, CDR1 is MNHEY, CDR2 SVGAGI. This CDR3 spans 14 amino acids. The ends were cut back, 7 bases at V and 5 bases at J, with 17 bases in the middle. CDR3 DNA sequence: TGTGCCAGCAACCCCGGGCGGGGCCGGGAGACCCAGTACTTC. The encoded protein is CASNPGRGRETQYF.

The genes are TRBV3-1 (or the pseudogene TRBV3-2) and TRBJ1-2; D remains unclear. Germline lookup yields CDR1 LGHDT and CDR2 YNNKEL (reference sequence). V shed 8 bases and J shed 5 bases, with 9 bases lying between them. The CDR3 consists of 11 residues. CDR3 nucleotides: TGTGCCAGCGGTGGGCAATATGGCTACACCTTC. Its protein is CASGGQYGYTF.

The V call is TRBV28, the J call TRBJ1-1; 7 bases line up with TRBD1. CDR3 length: 14 residues. Germline trimming cut 1 base from V and 4 bases from J; bases unmatched to any gene: 3. Germline V gene data show CDR1 as MDHEN and CDR2 as SYDVKM. This CDR3 reads CASSLSTGPTEAFF. The DNA for the CDR3 is TGTGCCAGCAGTTTATCGACAGGGCCCACTGAAGCTTTCTTT.

The chain carries TRBV27 and TRBJ1-4; tentative D call: TRBD1 (6 bases). The CDR3 is 17 residues long. V was clipped by 2 bases and J by 7 bases, with 20 bases between them. Germline loops: CDR1 MNHEY, CDR2 SMNVEV (reference sequence). In DNA, the CDR3 is TGTGCCAGCAGTTTAAGGAGATCGGCAGGGGTTGGTGAAAAACTGTTTTTT. This gives the protein CASSLRRSAGVGEKLFF.

The rearrangement joins TRBV27 to TRBJ2-1; 12 bases map to TRBD2. V was clipped by 6 bases and J by 4 bases; unmatched bases: 1. The germline gives CDR1 MNHEY, CDR2 SMNVEV (reference sequence). The CDR3 covers 14 residues. This chain's CDR3 is CASRTSGSYNEQFF. The CDR3 region has the DNA TGTGCCAGCAGGACTAGCGGGAGTTACAATGAGCAGTTCTTC.

This chain connects TRBV19 to TRBJ2-1; possibly TRBD1 for D (6 bases). There are 12 residues in the CDR3. CDR1 is LNHDA and CDR2 is SQIVND in the germline V gene (reference sequence). The V and J ends lost 10 bases and 4 bases respectively, with 11 bases between them. The CDR3 DNA reads TGTGCCACCGGGCAGGGGTACAATGAGCAGTTCTTC. Its protein is CATGQGYNEQFF.

The chain couples TRBV19 to TRBJ2-3, with 10 bases lining up with TRBD2. CDR1 and CDR2 from the germline V gene are LNHDA and SQIVND (reference sequence). The trim removed 2 bases at V and 6 bases at J, leaving 11 bases unmatched. CDR3 length: 17 amino acids. The DNA of the CDR3 is TGTGCCAGTAGTATATCCCCGGGACTAGCGACGGGGGATACGCAGTATTTT. Amino acid sequence: CASSISPGLATGDTQYF.

The genes are TRBV11-2 and TRBJ1-1; tentative D call: TRBD1 (5 bases). V dropped 5 bases and J dropped 4 bases, with 14 bases sitting between them. Germline V gene data show CDR1 as SGHAT and CDR2 as FQNNGV. The CDR3 runs 14 residues. CDR3 in amino acids: CASSPISGGTEAFF. CDR3 coding DNA: TGTGCCAGCAGCCCCATTTCGGGGGGCACTGAAGCTTTCTTT.

This CDR3 is CASSLANSRETQYF. The CDR3 DNA follows: TGTGCCAGCAGCTTGGCCAATTCGAGGGAGACCCAGTACTTC. This chain connects TRBV5-6 to TRBJ2-5; D is unresolved. Germline loops: CDR1 SGHDT, CDR2 YYEEEE. The length of the CDR3 is 14 residues. Trimming left V 0 bases short and J 5 bases short, with 11 bases between.

J is TRBJ1-6 and V is TRBV21-1. TRBV21-1 is listed as a pseudogene. This CDR3 is 14 amino acids long. The CDR3 loop is CASNHFLSNSPLHF. CDR3 DNA sequence: TGTGCCAGCAACCATTTCCTAAGCAATTCACCCCTCCACTTT.

The chain recombines TRBV5-1 with TRBJ1-2; the D gene is possibly TRBD1 (5 bases). The V gene lost 3 bases and the J gene lost 6 bases, with 18 bases spanning the gap. The CDR3 runs to 15 residues. The germline V gene encodes CDR1 SGHRS and CDR2 YFSETQ. CDR3 DNA sequence: TGCGCCAGCAGCTACCCCTTGGGAGGGGCTAATGGCTACACCTTC. Its translation is CASSYPLGGANGYTF.

This clone was seen a few times. The V and J genes are TRBV2 and TRBJ2-2, with a possible D match to TRBD1 (5 bases). V was cut by 4 bases and J by 7 bases, with 7 bases left in between. From germline, CDR1 is SNHLY and CDR2 FYNNEI. The CDR3 spans 12 residues. CDR3 region: CASSGRGGELFF. Here the CDR3 DNA reads TGTGCCAGCAGTGGAAGGGGCGGGGAGCTGTTTTTT. Using reference TRBV2 and TRBJ2-2 for the parts outside the CDR3, the full variable domain is EPEVTQTPSHQVTQMGQEVILRCVPISNHLYFYWYRQILGQKVEFLVSFYNNEISEKSEIFDDQFSVERPDGSNFTLKIRSTKLEDSAMYFCASSGRGGELFFGEGSRLTVL.

The genes are TRBV5-1 and TRBJ1-2; a weak D match, TRBD1 (5 bases). The length of the CDR3 is 16 residues. The germline V gene has CDR1 SGHRS and CDR2 YFSETQ. The V end lost 0 bases, the J end lost 8 bases, and 20 bases lay between the germline ends. The CDR3: CASSLGWDPSRGGYTF. CDR3 DNA: TGCGCCAGCAGCTTGGGTTGGGACCCATCGCGGGGCGGCTACACCTTC.

The rearrangement uses TRBV28 and TRBJ1-4; the D gene is possibly TRBD1 (5 bases). The germline V gene encodes CDR1 MDHEN and CDR2 SYDVKM. The CDR3 is 14 amino acids. Trimming left V 1 base short and J 8 bases short, with 11 bases between. CDR3 sequence (DNA): TGTGCCAGCAGTTTATTTCAGGGAGGGGAAAAACTGTTTTTT. Amino acid sequence: CASSLFQGGEKLFF.

The rearrangement uses TRBV6-5 and TRBJ2-3, with D possibly matching TRBD1 (6 bases). Germline values: CDR1 MNHEY, CDR2 SVGAGI. The ends were cut back, 7 bases at V and 1 base at J, with 12 bases in the middle. This CDR3 is built from 14 residues. The CDR3, as DNA: TGTGCCAGCACCCAGGGGCGGGGCACAGATACGCAGTATTTT. Translation: CASTQGRGTDTQYF.

This chain connects TRBV7-9 to TRBJ1-4; 9 bases are a match to TRBD1. Germline CDR1 is SEHNR and CDR2 is FQNEAQ (reference sequence). The CDR3 is 14 amino acids. The J segment lost 8 bases and the V segment lost 6 bases, leaving 7 bases of the junction unmatched. CDR3 in DNA: TGTGCCAGCAGAGAGACAGGGGGAGGGGAAAAACTGTTTTTT. Amino acid sequence: CASRETGGGEKLFF.

V usage is TRBV24-1 and J usage is TRBJ2-7, with 10 positions matching TRBD1. The CDR3 contains 16 residues. In germline, CDR1 is KGHDR, CDR2 SFDVKD. Trimming cost V 3 bases and J 1 base; bases outside gene matches: 5. DNA for the CDR3: TGTGCCACCAGTGATGAGGAGGGACAGGGGTCCTACGAGCAGTACTTC. This sequence encodes CATSDEEGQGSYEQYF.

This clone was seen more than once but under ten times. The chain combines TRBV6-2 or TRBV6-3 with TRBJ1-5; 7 positions agree with TRBD1. Germline assignment: CDR1 MNHEY and CDR2 SVGEGT. V lost 6 bases to trimming and J lost 9 bases; unmatched junction nucleotides: 23. This CDR3 is 18 amino acids long. The CDR3 sequence: CASSGGGDSGMVTRPQHF. CDR3 nucleotides: TGTGCCAGCAGCGGGGGCGGGGACAGTGGGATGGTTACGCGGCCCCAGCATTTT.